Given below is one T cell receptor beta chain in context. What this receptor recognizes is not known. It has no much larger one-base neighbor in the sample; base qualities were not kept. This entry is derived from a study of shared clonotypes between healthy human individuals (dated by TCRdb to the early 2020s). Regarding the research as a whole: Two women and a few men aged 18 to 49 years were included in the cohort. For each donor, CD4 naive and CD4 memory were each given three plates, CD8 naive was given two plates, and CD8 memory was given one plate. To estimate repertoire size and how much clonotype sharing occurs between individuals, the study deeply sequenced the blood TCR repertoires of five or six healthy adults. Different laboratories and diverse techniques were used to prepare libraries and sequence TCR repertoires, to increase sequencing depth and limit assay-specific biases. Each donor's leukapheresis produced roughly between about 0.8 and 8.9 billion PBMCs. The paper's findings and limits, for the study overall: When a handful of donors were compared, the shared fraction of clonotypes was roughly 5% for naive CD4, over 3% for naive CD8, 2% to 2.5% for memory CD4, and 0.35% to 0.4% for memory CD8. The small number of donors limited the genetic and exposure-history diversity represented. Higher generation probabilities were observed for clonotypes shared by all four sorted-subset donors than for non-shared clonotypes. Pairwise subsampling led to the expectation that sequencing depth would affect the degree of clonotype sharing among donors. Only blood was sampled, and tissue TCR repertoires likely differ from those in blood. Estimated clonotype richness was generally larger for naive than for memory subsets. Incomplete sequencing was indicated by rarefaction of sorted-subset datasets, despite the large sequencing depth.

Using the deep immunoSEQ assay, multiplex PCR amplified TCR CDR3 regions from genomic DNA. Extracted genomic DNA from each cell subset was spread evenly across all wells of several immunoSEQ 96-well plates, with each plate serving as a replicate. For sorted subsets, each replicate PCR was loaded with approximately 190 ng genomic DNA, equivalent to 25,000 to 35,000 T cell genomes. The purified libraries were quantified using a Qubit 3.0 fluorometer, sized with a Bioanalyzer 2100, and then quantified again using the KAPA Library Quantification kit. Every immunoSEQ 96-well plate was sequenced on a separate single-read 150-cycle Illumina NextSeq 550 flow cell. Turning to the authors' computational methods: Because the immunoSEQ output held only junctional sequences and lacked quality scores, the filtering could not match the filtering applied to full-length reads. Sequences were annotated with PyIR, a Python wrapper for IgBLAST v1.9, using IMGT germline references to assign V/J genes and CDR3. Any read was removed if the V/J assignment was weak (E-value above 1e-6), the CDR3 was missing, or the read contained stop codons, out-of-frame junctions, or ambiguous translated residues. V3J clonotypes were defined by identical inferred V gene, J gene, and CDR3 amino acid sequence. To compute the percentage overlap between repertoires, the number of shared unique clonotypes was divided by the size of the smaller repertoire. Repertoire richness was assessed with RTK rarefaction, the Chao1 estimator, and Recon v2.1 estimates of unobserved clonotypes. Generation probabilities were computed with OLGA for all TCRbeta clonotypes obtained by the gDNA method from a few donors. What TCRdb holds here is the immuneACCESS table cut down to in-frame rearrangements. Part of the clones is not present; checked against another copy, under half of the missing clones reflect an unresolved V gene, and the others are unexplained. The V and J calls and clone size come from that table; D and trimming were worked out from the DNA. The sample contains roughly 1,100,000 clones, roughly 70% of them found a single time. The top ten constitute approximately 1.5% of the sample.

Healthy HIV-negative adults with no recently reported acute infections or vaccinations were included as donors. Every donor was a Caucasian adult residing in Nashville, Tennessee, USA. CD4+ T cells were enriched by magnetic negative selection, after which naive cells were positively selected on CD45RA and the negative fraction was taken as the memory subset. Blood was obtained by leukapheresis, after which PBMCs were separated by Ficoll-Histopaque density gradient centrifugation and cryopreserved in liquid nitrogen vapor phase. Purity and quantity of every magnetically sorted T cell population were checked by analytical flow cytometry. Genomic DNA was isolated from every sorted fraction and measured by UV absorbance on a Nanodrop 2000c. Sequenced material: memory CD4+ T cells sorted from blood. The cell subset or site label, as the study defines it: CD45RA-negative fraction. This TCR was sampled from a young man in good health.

The DNA sequence is as follows: TGTGCCAGCAGCGCGGAACAGGGGGAACTGTTTTTT. The resulting protein is CASSAEQGELFF. This chain is built from TRBV7-9 and TRBJ1-4, with 8 bases matching TRBD1. The germline V gene (reference sequence) gives CDR1 as SEHNR and CDR2 as FQNEAQ. The germline V end is reduced by 5 bases and the J end by 12 bases; junction bases left unmatched: 5. The CDR3 covers 12 residues, taking in both the cysteine and the phenylalanine. Only the CDR3 DNA is retained, 36 bases long and in frame from the first base.